A selection of T cell receptor beta chains follows, all from one sample in a study of blood T cell repertoires in COVID-19. Some clones are missing from TCRdb's copy, which holds only in-frame ones; the method was immunoSEQ multiplex PCR. Among tens of thousands of clones listed, 75% to 90% were seen once. The sequencing input was peripheral blood. Source of these receptors: a man aged 55 to 70 with acute or convalescent COVID-19. CDR3s include the opening cysteine and the closing phenylalanine or tryptophan. The D gene is left open where the match is weak. Clone size is not always given. Where it is, it says once, few, many or a class for expanded clones.

>TRBD1|.|TRBJ1-2|TRBV27
TGTGCCAGCAGTGTGACAGGGGAATATGGCTACACCTTC
CASSVTGEYGYTF
>TRBD2|.|TRBJ2-7|TRBV7-6
TGTGCCAGCAGCTTAGCTAGCGGGGTCCGCGAGCAGTACTTC
CASSLASGVREQYF
>TRBD1|.|TRBJ1-1|TRBV14
TGTGCCAGCAGCCCGTACTATTGGGACAGAACTATTAAGAACACTGAAGCTTTCTTT
CASSPYYWDRTIKNTEAFF
>TRBD1|.|TRBJ1-3|TRBV7-6
TGTGCCAGCAGCTCCCTGACAGGGTCCGGAAACACCATATATTTT
CASSSLTGSGNTIYF
>.|.|TRBJ2-7|TRBV3-1/TRBV3-2
TGTGCCAGCCGGGGTTGGGGCTCCTACGAGCAGTACTTC
CASRGWGSYEQYF
>TRBD1|few|TRBJ2-7|TRBV27
TGTGCCAGCCCGAACCCAGGACAGGGGGCCTACGAGCAGTACTTC
CASPNPGQGAYEQYF
>.|once|TRBJ2-3|TRBV4-1
TGCGCCAGCAGCCAAGTGAGGACAGACTCCACAGATACGCAGTATTTT
CASSQVRTDSTDTQYF
>TRBD1|.|TRBJ1-2|TRBV10-3
TGTGCCATCAGTACAGGGGCTGCTAACTATGGCTACACCTTC
CAISTGAANYGYTF
>.|.|TRBJ2-7|TRBV10-2
TGCGCCAGCAGGGACTCCGCTCGAAACGAGCAGTACTTC
CASRDSARNEQYF
>.|.|TRBJ1-5|TRBV27
TGTGCCAGCAGTCCCCGAGGCAGCCATCAGCCCCAGCATTTT
CASSPRGSHQPQHF
>TRBD2|.|TRBJ2-1|TRBV2
TGTGCCAGCACCCCCCGGACTAGCGGAAACAATGAGCAGTTCTTC
CASTPRTSGNNEQFF
>TRBD1|.|TRBJ2-7|TRBV5-1
TGCGCCAGCAGCTCCGGACAGGGAAGCTACGAGCAGTACTTC
CASSSGQGSYEQYF
>TRBD2|.|TRBJ2-1|TRBV7-2
TGTGCCAGCAGCACACTAGCGGGGGGTTACAATGAGCAGTTCTTC
CASSTLAGGYNEQFF
>.|once|TRBJ1-4|TRBV12-5
TGTGCTAGTGACCTTGGGGGAGGGCCGGGAGAAAAACTGTTTTTT
CASDLGGGPGEKLFF
>TRBD1|.|TRBJ2-7|TRBV15
TGTGCCACCAGACGGACAGGGAGGAATTACGAGCAGTACTTC
CATRRTGRNYEQYF
>TRBD1|.|TRBJ2-1|TRBV11-2
TGTGCCAGCAGAGTTATACAGGGGGCGAGATACAATGAGCAGTTCTTC
CASRVIQGARYNEQFF
>TRBD1|.|TRBJ1-6|TRBV6-5
TGTGCCAGCAGTCCGACAGGGCAGAATTCACCCCTCCACTTT
CASSPTGQNSPLHF
>.|.|TRBJ1-1|TRBV6-1
TGTGCCAGCAGTGAAAAGCGAGTTGGTGCTTTCTTT
CASSEKRVGAFF
>.|.|TRBJ2-1|TRBV4-1
TGCGCCAGCAGCCAAGACCGCCTCGGGTATGAGCAGTTCTTC
CASSQDRLGYEQFF
>.|once|TRBJ2-6|TRBV11-3
TGTGCCAGTGGAGTCTCTGGGGCCAACGTCCTGACTTTC
CASGVSGANVLTF
>TRBD1|few|TRBJ1-2|TRBV19
TGTGCCAGTAGCAGGCCACAGGGGGCTGGCGGCTACACCTTC
CASSRPQGAGGYTF
>TRBD1|.|TRBJ1-6|TRBV27
TGTGCCAGCAGTTCCCGGACAGGTTTTGCACCCCTCCACTTT
CASSSRTGFAPLHF
>TRBD2|.|TRBJ2-5|TRBV7-9
TGTGCCAGCAGCGCACGCGGGGGGGCCAGCGAGACCCAGTACTTC
CASSARGGASETQYF